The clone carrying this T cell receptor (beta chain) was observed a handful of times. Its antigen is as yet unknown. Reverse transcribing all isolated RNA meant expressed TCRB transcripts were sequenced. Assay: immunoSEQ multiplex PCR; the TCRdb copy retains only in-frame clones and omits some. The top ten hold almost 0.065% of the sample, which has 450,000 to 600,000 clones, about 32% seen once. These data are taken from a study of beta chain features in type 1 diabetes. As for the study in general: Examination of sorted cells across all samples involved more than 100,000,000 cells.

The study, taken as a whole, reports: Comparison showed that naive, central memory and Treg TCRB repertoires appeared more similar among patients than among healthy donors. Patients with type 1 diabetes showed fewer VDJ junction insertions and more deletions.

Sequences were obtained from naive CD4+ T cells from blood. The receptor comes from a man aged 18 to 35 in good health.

The CDR3 region has the DNA TGCGCCAGCAGCTTGGGCGCGGCGGGAGGACAAGAGACCCAGTACTTC. It yields the protein CASSLGAAGGQETQYF. This chain links TRBV5-1 with TRBJ2-5, with 8 bases lining up with TRBD2. CDR1 SGHRS and CDR2 YFSETQ come from the germline V gene. Unmatched junction bases numbered 6, after V lost 0 bases and J lost 2 bases. The CDR3 has 16 amino acids.